The TCR beta chain described here comes from a study of Ad26.COV2.S vaccination and SARS-CoV-2 variants (dated by TCRdb to about 2021). Study-level background: Vaccine-arm donors were drawn from COV1001, a multicentre, randomized, double-blind, placebo-controlled phase I-IIa trial of Ad26.COV2.S in healthy adults. A total of some 30 samples were included in the TCR-sequenced set, comprising some 20 Ad26.COV2.S vaccine recipients, 5 placebo recipients and 8 SARS-CoV-2 convalescent individuals. Investigators did not know the trial group allocation while performing experiments and assessing outcomes. Trial participants were randomized into five groups of five: low-dose or high-dose Ad26.COV2.S given once or twice, or placebo on both occasions. TCRbeta repertoire sequencing was used to assess the specificity and breadth of SARS-CoV-2-reactive T cell receptors after Ad26.COV2.S vaccination. Ad26.COV2.S was given intramuscularly at 5x10^10 or 1x10^11 viral particles, as a single shot or as two shots 56 days apart. On the study overall, not on this receptor specifically: The study was not powered to compare responses between vaccine doses or regimens. Substantial breadth of spike-specific CD8+ and CD4+ T cell responses was reported after vaccination. Spike-specific TCR breadth was higher in Ad26.COV2.S recipients than in placebo recipients (P = 0.0014). It was noted by the authors that total T cell responses may have been underestimated by the TCR breadth and depth analyses. Vaccine and placebo recipients had comparable non-spike TCR breadth, which fits with the vaccine containing only spike.

V lost 3 bases and J lost 5 bases; the stretch between them is 7 bases long. From the cysteine through the phenylalanine, the CDR3 covers 12 amino acids. Only CDR3 DNA is held: 36 bases, read in frame from base 1. Explained via the paper, the treatment or condition label denotes: 19 received Ad26.COV2.S at low or high dose, single or two shots; roughly five received placebo; per-sample allocation not given. For vaccine and placebo recipients, repertoires were sequenced using samples collected on day 63 after the first injection. In Cohort 1b, more than 20 adults aged 18-55 years were enrolled at a single site in Boston, USA, between 29 July and 7 August 2020. Ad26.COV2.S consisted of a replication-incompetent adenovirus type 26 vector by which a prefusion-stabilized SARS-CoV-2 spike protein from the original Wuhan strain was expressed. TCRbeta CDR3 regions were sequenced with the immunoSEQ Assay. After extraction, genomic DNA underwent amplification by bias-controlled multiplex PCR, followed by high-throughput sequencing. As for the authors' bioinformatics: To quantify the absolute abundance of every unique TCRbeta CDR3 region, sequences were collapsed and filtered. Usable DNA was measured by amplifying reference genes present in all nucleated cells, and TCRbeta template counts were normalized to that usable DNA to estimate T cell fraction. Repertoire TCRs were annotated as SARS-CoV-2-specific by exact matching of V gene, CDR3 amino acid sequence and J gene to a known reactive TCR set. The reference SARS-CoV-2 TCR set was obtained from MIRA and was filtered for enrichment in COVID-19-positive ImmuneCODE repertoires, whereby public or cross-reactive TCRs were removed. Drawing on the MIRA antigens, annotated TCRs were analysed further at the level of specific ORF or position within ORF. Breadth was defined as the number of annotated unique rearrangements divided by the total number of unique productive rearrangements, and depth was defined as the summed frequency of the annotated unique rearrangements. Two-sided Wilcoxon rank-sum tests were used to compare TCR breadth between groups. As stored in TCRdb, this immuneACCESS dataset retains in-frame rearrangements with V and J assigned. A fraction of the clones does not appear; measured against another copy, unresolved V genes explain less than half of the discrepancy, and the remainder lacks a known reason. The V and J calls and clone size come from that table; D and trimming were worked out from the DNA. In this sample the table shows approximately 300,000 clones, 86% of which occur a single time. The ten largest account for more than 1.5% of the sample.

This clone appeared a single time. No antigen is known for it. No base quality values were provided; no much bigger clone lies one nucleotide off. The sample has other DNA sequences that encode this CDR3 too. This receptor chain uses TRBV12-3 or TRBV12-4 and TRBJ1-2; the D gene lacks a confident call. The input for sequencing was peripheral blood, taken in a trial of Ad26.COV2.S vaccine versus placebo. This receptor was taken from a person aged 18 to 59 who received the Ad26.COV2.S COVID-19 vaccine or a placebo. CDR3 protein: CASSFQGYGYTF. The bases are TGTGCCAGCAGTTTTCAAGGGTATGGCTACACCTTC.